What follows are 16 T cell receptor beta chains derived from one specimen sequenced in a study of cytomegalovirus exposure and HLA in healthy donors. Primers included in the PCR were 60 Vbeta and 13 Jbeta primers. Some clones are missing from TCRdb's copy, which holds only in-frame ones; the method was immunoSEQ multiplex PCR. The sample includes 150,000 to 200,000 clones, 75% to 80% of them seen just once. The sample consisted of PBMCs. Receptors were obtained from a man in his forties or fifties in good health and CMV-seropositive.

V gene TRBV7-9 combines with J gene TRBJ2-5; 8 bases line up with TRBD1. Per germline, CDR1 SEHNR and CDR2 FQNEAQ (reference sequence). The CDR3 totals 11 residues. V lost 5 bases, J lost 12 bases, and 5 bases stayed unmatched. CDR3 nucleotide sequence: TGTGCCAGCAGCCCCCGGGGACAGGAGTACTTC. This gives the protein CASSPRGQEYF.

CDR3 sequence (DNA): TGCGCCAGCAGCCATCAAGGACAGGGTCGGAACGGGGAGCTGTTTTTT. It specifies CASSHQGQGRNGELFF. The chain has TRBV4-1 and TRBJ2-2, with 8 bases identical to TRBD1. Germline values: CDR1 MGHRA, CDR2 YSYEKL. V lost 3 bases, J lost 7 bases, and 10 bases stayed unmatched. The CDR3 runs 16 residues.

This clone was seen only a few times. CDR3 DNA: TGTGCCAGCAGCCTTCGTTCCTCCTGGGACTCTAACTATGGCTACACCTTC. It specifies CASSLRSSWDSNYGYTF. The chain has TRBV5-5 and TRBJ1-2, with D possibly matching TRBD1 (5 bases). Deletions cut 4 bases from V and 0 bases from J, with 19 bases between. CDR1 is SGHKS, CDR2 YYEKEE, per germline (reference sequence). The CDR3 sequence is 17 residues long. The entire variable domain, with the rest obtained from reference TRBV5-5 and TRBJ1-2, is as follows: DAGVTQSPTHLIKTRGQQVTLRCSPISGHKSVSWYQQVLGQGPQFIFQYYEKEERGRGNFPDRFSARQFPNYSSELNVNALLLGDSALYLCASSLRSSWDSNYGYTFGSGTRLTVV.

The chain links TRBV5-1 to TRBJ1-1; D unresolved. The germline gives CDR1 SGHRS, CDR2 YFSETQ. CDR3 length equals 12 residues. Trimming took 2 bases from V and 5 from J, leaving 7 bases between them. The CDR3 protein is CASSLDKTEAFF. In DNA, the CDR3 is TGCGCCAGCAGCTTAGACAAAACTGAAGCTTTCTTT.

The chain combines TRBV9 with TRBJ2-7; 9 bases map to TRBD2. After removal of 4 bases from V and 4 bases from J, the junction contained 9 bases not matched to a gene. CDR1 and CDR2 (germline): SGDLS, YYNGEE. The CDR3 length is 15 residues. Here the CDR3 reads CASSPRASGGYEQYF. The CDR3 DNA sequence: TGTGCCAGCAGCCCCAGAGCCAGCGGGGGGTACGAGCAGTACTTC.

The rearrangement joins TRBV7-8 to TRBJ1-1; possibly TRBD1 for D (5 bases). Germline V CDR1 and CDR2: SGHVS, FQNEAQ. The CDR3 totals 19 residues. Trimming removed 5 bases from V and 0 bases from J, with 25 bases in between. The CDR3, as DNA: TGTGCCAGCAGCCCAGGAGGAATCAGCGGGACCCTTATGAACACTGAAGCTTTCTTT. It yields the protein CASSPGGISGTLMNTEAFF. The entire variable domain, with the rest obtained from reference TRBV7-8 and TRBJ1-1, is as follows: GAGVSQSPRYKVAKRGQDVALRCDPISGHVSLFWYQQALGQGPEFLTYFQNEAQLDKSGLPSDRFFAERPEGSVSTLKIQRTQQEDSAVYLCASSPGGISGTLMNTEAFFGQGTRLTVV.

V is TRBV7-2 and J is TRBJ2-1; D is perhaps TRBD2 (5 bases). CDR3 length: 16 amino acids. Germline CDR1 reads SGHTA; CDR2 reads FQGNSA. Trimming left V 2 bases short and J 3 bases short, with 14 bases between. In DNA, the CDR3 is TGTGCCAGCAGCTTATCAATGTCTAGCTACTACAATGAGCAGTTCTTC. Translated: CASSLSMSSYYNEQFF.

A few counts support this clone. The rearrangement links TRBV5-1 to TRBJ1-6; D is possibly TRBD1 (5 bases). Germline V gene data show CDR1 as SGHRS and CDR2 as YFSETQ. This CDR3 has 15 amino acids. V gave up 0 bases and J gave up 7 bases, with 11 bases separating them. CDR3 in amino acids: CASSLDGGFNSPLHF. The CDR3 DNA follows: TGCGCCAGCAGCTTGGATGGGGGGTTCAATTCACCCCTCCACTTT.

This clone was seen a few times. The chain combines TRBV19 with TRBJ1-2; TRBD1 matches at 7 bases. V shed 8 bases, J shed 4 bases, and the junction held 13 bases outside the gene matches. Germline-derived CDR1 and CDR2 are LNHDA and SQIVND (reference sequence). The CDR3 contains 15 residues. The DNA of the CDR3 is TGTGCCAGTCAACCCAAAACAGGGGTTGGCTATGGCTACACCTTC. Translation: CASQPKTGVGYGYTF.

CDR3 in amino acids: CAWSRGTASTNEKLFF. CDR3 DNA: TGTGCCTGGAGCCGCGGGACAGCTTCAACTAATGAAAAACTGTTTTTT. J is TRBJ1-4 and V is TRBV30; 7 bases map to TRBD1. CDR3 size: 16 residues. The germline V gene encodes CDR1 GTSNPN and CDR2 SVGIG (reference sequence). The ends lost 3 bases at V and 0 bases at J; junction bases unmatched: 7.

The CDR3 loop is CASSPGSGDTQYF. CDR3 nucleotides: TGTGCCAGCAGCCCGGGATCGGGGGATACGCAGTATTTT. V gene TRBV11-3 combines with J gene TRBJ2-3; the D gene is possibly TRBD2 (5 bases). The germline V and J ends were trimmed by 5 bases and 6 bases, with 12 bases remaining between them. This CDR3 is 13 amino acids long. Germline V gene lookup returns CDR1 SGHNT and CDR2 YENEEA.

This chain connects TRBV27 to TRBJ2-2; 7 bases map to TRBD1. Losses at the gene ends were 6 bases for V and 1 base for J; bases not matched to a gene: 20. Per germline, CDR1 MNHEY and CDR2 SMNVEV (reference sequence). This CDR3 is 20 amino acids long. CDR3 bases: TGTGCCAGCAGACCGGTGGGTCCAGGGGGAAGAGATAGGAACACCGGGGAGCTGTTTTTT. Protein sequence: CASRPVGPGGRDRNTGELFF.

V gene TRBV6-6 combines with J gene TRBJ1-1; unclear D gene. Trimming cost V 1 base and J 3 bases, with 12 bases left between them. The CDR3 is 15 residues long. Germline loops: CDR1 MNHNY, CDR2 SVGAGI (reference sequence). The CDR3 sequence: CASSYLVGRDTEAFF. DNA of the CDR3: TGTGCCAGCAGTTACTTGGTTGGTCGGGACACTGAAGCTTTCTTT.

V is TRBV28 and J is TRBJ2-1, with TRBD1 matching over 9 bases. Unmatched junction bases numbered 4, after V lost 6 bases and J lost 4 bases. Germline V gene lookup returns CDR1 MDHEN and CDR2 SYDVKM. There are 14 residues in the CDR3. The CDR3 region is CASRVGQGYNEQFF. DNA of the CDR3: TGTGCCAGCAGAGTGGGACAGGGATACAATGAGCAGTTCTTC. Combining the CDR3 with reference TRBV28 and TRBJ2-1 gives the whole variable domain DVKVTQSSRYLVKRTGEKVFLECVQDMDHENMFWYRQDPGLGLRLIYFSYDVKMKEKGDIPEGYSVSREKKERFSLILESASTNQTSMYLCASRVGQGYNEQFFGPGTRLTVL.

The sample holds one count of this clone. V is TRBV28 and J is TRBJ1-1, with 10 bases aligning to TRBD1. The V segment lost 6 bases and the J segment 4 bases; nucleotides outside the gene matches: 8. Germline V lookup: CDR1 MDHEN, CDR2 SYDVKM. This CDR3 spans 15 amino acids. The CDR3 bases are TGTGCCAGCAGCTACGGGACAGGGGCGGTCACTGAAGCTTTCTTT. It codes for CASSYGTGAVTEAFF.

The genes are TRBV6-5 and TRBJ2-7, with 8 nucleotides matching TRBD2. Trimming removed 4 bases from V and 2 bases from J; junction bases left unmatched: 4. The CDR3 has 14 residues. The germline CDR1 and CDR2 sequences are MNHEY and SVGAGI. The CDR3 loop is CASSSTSGPYEQYF. In DNA form, the CDR3 reads TGTGCCAGCAGTTCCACTAGCGGCCCCTACGAGCAGTACTTC.